These T cell receptor beta chains were read from a single sample in a study of Ad26.COV2.S vaccination and SARS-CoV-2 variants. The table came from immunoSEQ multiplex PCR; TCRdb's copy has only in-frame clones and leaves some out. The sample consists of around 420,000 clones, around 87% of them appearing once. Sample: peripheral blood, taken in a trial of Ad26.COV2.S vaccine versus placebo. These receptors originate from a person aged 18-65 years who received the Ad26.COV2.S COVID-19 vaccine or a placebo. Each CDR3 is given with its conserved first and last residue. The order of the fields is CDR3 DNA, CDR3 protein, J gene, clone size, V gene, D gene. D genes are given only for firm matches. Only part of the rows carry a size: once, few, many, or a class if the clone is expanded.

DNA: TGTGCCAGCAGGGCTGTGAGGACAGGGGATCATTCACCCCTCCACTTT; CDR3: CASRAVRTGDHSPLHF; J: TRBJ1-6; size: .; V: TRBV2; D: TRBD1
DNA: TGTGCCAGCAGCTTAGGTAACACAGATACGCAGTATTTT; CDR3: CASSLGNTDTQYF; J: TRBJ2-3; size: .; V: TRBV11-3; D: .
DNA: TGTGCCAGCAGTCCGCTGTTGCAGTACTTC; CDR3: CASSPLLQYF; J: TRBJ2-7; size: .; V: TRBV6-1; D: .
DNA: TGTGCCAGCAGCTTAAGTCCCCGGGGGGACACTGAAGCTTTCTTT; CDR3: CASSLSPRGDTEAFF; J: TRBJ1-1; size: .; V: TRBV11-3; D: .
DNA: TGTGCCAGCAGCTCGCGAGGGGGGCCCAACACTGAAGCTTTCTTT; CDR3: CASSSRGGPNTEAFF; J: TRBJ1-1; size: once; V: TRBV5-4; D: .
DNA: TGTGCCAGCAGACGACAGGAAAGGACTGAAGCTTTCTTT; CDR3: CASRRQERTEAFF; J: TRBJ1-1; size: .; V: TRBV2; D: .
DNA: TGCGCCAGCAGTCAGAGCGGGGTAAATTCCTACAATGAGCAGTTCTTC; CDR3: CASSQSGVNSYNEQFF; J: TRBJ2-1; size: .; V: TRBV4-1; D: TRBD2
DNA: TGTGCCAGCAGTTTAGGTCAGACCAATGAGCAGTTCTTC; CDR3: CASSLGQTNEQFF; J: TRBJ2-1; size: .; V: TRBV12-3/TRBV12-4; D: .
DNA: TGCGCCAGCAGCCAAGGGCGGCACTCCTACGAGCAGTACTTC; CDR3: CASSQGRHSYEQYF; J: TRBJ2-7; size: .; V: TRBV4-3; D: .
DNA: TGTGCCAGCAGCTTAGGAGGCAGGGGGTTGTATGAGACCCAGTACTTC; CDR3: CASSLGGRGLYETQYF; J: TRBJ2-5; size: .; V: TRBV7-2; D: TRBD1
DNA: TGTGCCAGCAGCTTAATGGGGACCGGGAGTACTGAAGCTTTCTTT; CDR3: CASSLMGTGSTEAFF; J: TRBJ1-1; size: .; V: TRBV7-9; D: .
DNA: TGTGCCAGCAGCTTATACCCGGACACCTCCTACGAGCAGTACTTC; CDR3: CASSLYPDTSYEQYF; J: TRBJ2-7; size: .; V: TRBV7-2; D: .
DNA: TGTGCCAGCAGCCATGCAAGCGGGGGGAACAATGAGCAGTTCTTC; CDR3: CASSHASGGNNEQFF; J: TRBJ2-1; size: .; V: TRBV4-2; D: TRBD2
DNA: TGTGCCAGCAGTTCTGGGAGGGGGGGCACCGGGGAGCTGTTTTTT; CDR3: CASSSGRGGTGELFF; J: TRBJ2-2; size: .; V: TRBV27; D: .
DNA: TGTGCCAGCAGCTTAAATGGTGGGTACAATAATGAGCAGTTCTTC; CDR3: CASSLNGGYNNEQFF; J: TRBJ2-1; size: .; V: TRBV11-3; D: .
DNA: TGCGCCAGCACACCACAGGGTCCCGAATACGAGCAGTACTTC; CDR3: CASTPQGPEYEQYF; J: TRBJ2-7; size: .; V: TRBV5-1; D: .
DNA: TGCAGTGCTAGTCACGGGGCCTCCTATGGCTACACCTTC; CDR3: CSASHGASYGYTF; J: TRBJ1-2; size: .; V: TRBV20-1; D: .
DNA: TGTGCCAGCAGCTTAGGCCCAGGGGAGCCCCAAAGCACAGATACGCAGTATTTT; CDR3: CASSLGPGEPQSTDTQYF; J: TRBJ2-3; size: .; V: TRBV13; D: .
DNA: TGCAGCGTTGGGCAGGGAGACACTGAAGCTTTCTTT; CDR3: CSVGQGDTEAFF; J: TRBJ1-1; size: once; V: TRBV29-1; D: .
DNA: TGTGCCAGCAGCCATGACATAACAGGGCTGGGGGAAAAACTGTTTTTT; CDR3: CASSHDITGLGEKLFF; J: TRBJ1-4; size: .; V: TRBV7-9; D: .
DNA: TGTGCCAGTAGCCACAGCGGGGGGTACGAGCAGTACTTC; CDR3: CASSHSGGYEQYF; J: TRBJ2-7; size: .; V: TRBV19; D: TRBD2
DNA: TGCGCCAGCAGCTTGCTTGTCGGGACAGGGTCGTCTGGGGCCAACGTCCTGACTTTC; CDR3: CASSLLVGTGSSGANVLTF; J: TRBJ2-6; size: .; V: TRBV5-1; D: TRBD1
DNA: TGCGCCAGCAGCGCGGGACGGAGTAACTCTGGAAACACCATATATTTT; CDR3: CASSAGRSNSGNTIYF; J: TRBJ1-3; size: .; V: TRBV5-1; D: .